This TCR beta chain is from a study of neurological immune-mediated disorders (dated by TCRdb to the late 2010s). In the study overall: Of the approximately 34 multiple sclerosis patients, about 30 had relapsing-remitting MS and 3 had secondary progressive MS. The study compared peripheral blood TCR-beta repertoires of HTLV-I-associated myelopathy (HAM/TSP) patients, multiple sclerosis patients and healthy controls using UMI-based sequencing. Longitudinal samples, technical triplicates and paired sorted CD4+ and CD8+ T-cell subsets, alongside PBMC samples, were included among the approximately 98 TCR-beta libraries. Longitudinal HAM/TSP and healthy donors were sampled at 3 time-points each (about 3-45 month intervals). The cohort comprised 68 subjects: around 15 HAM/TSP patients, some 35 multiple sclerosis patients and 20 healthy controls.

Study-wide conclusions, independent of this receptor: The highest TCR clonal expansion was observed in HAM/TSP patients, whereas the lowest was observed in MS patients, even when compared with healthy controls. Repertoires from 18 of 34 MS patients were grouped by phylogenetic analysis into a cluster of related CDR3 sequences, suggesting a possible repertoire-level signature. The MS cluster showed no association with clinical or MRI features, and the authors stated that larger cohorts are needed. Across subjects, expanded clones never shared an identical CDR3 amino acid sequence, which suggests that the TCR-beta repertoires in every group were private.

From its cysteine to its phenylalanine, the CDR3 spans 12 amino acids. Only the CDR3 DNA is retained, 36 bases long and in frame from the first base. Reading the germline V gene (reference sequence) gives CDR1 DFQATT and CDR2 SNEGSKA. V was cut back by 6 bases and J by 7 bases, leaving a gap of 13 bases between them. This clonotype came up many times. The target of this receptor is not known. The input lacks base qualities; no much larger clone sits a single base away. cDNA synthesis used template-switch 5'RACE with a primer carrying a 10-nucleotide random unique molecular identifier tagging each TCR transcript. Every sequencing run yielded over 180 million TCR-beta sequences covering 15-18 subjects. The RNeasy kit was used to extract total RNA. The KAPA Real-time Library Amplification kit was used to amplify TCR-beta VDJ regions with primers for the TCR constant region and the 5'RACE anchor. A first PCR added sample indexes and Illumina adaptors, after which a second PCR increased the library yield. After Ampure bead purification, the roughly 650 bp TCR product was size-selected on a 2% E-gel SizeSelection system. Before pooling, library quality was checked on a Bioanalyzer, concentration was measured with Qubit, and libraries were quantified with the Kapa Library Quantification kit. An Illumina HiSeq 2500 was used to sequence the libraries paired-end at 2 x 150 bp. To increase sequence diversity, 25-30% phiX was spiked into each library pool. Concerning the study's data processing: The quality-filtered reads were processed with the UMI-based MiGEC pipeline, whose error correction step removed more than 85% of the raw TCR sequences. VDJ genes were aligned to IMGT germline references, and each clonotype was defined by a unique CDR3 amino acid sequence together with V-J genes. Clonal expansion, Shannon diversity, and CDR3 relatedness (CalcPairwiseDistances, ClusterSamples) were evaluated with VDJtools, and phylogenetic trees were built with CLCbio workbench. Clones with at least 8 unique UMIs were defined as expanded, with this threshold being based on coefficient-of-variation modelling across technical triplicates. Through fastp at Q25 and MiXCR, TCRdb rebuilt clones from the public reads, retaining in-frame beta chains. Every CDR3 protein is listed once, alongside the most common genes and DNA of its rows. In this record, the V and J calls reflect TCRdb's handling and not the investigators' own analysis. This sample comprises approximately 89,000 distinct CDR3 sequences, 4.3% of them detected only once. The top ten constitute more than 5% of the sample.

The label giving this sample's time point can be read as: longitudinal time-point 3. For unsorted PBMC libraries, 2 million PBMCs were used after storage in RNAlater at -80 degrees C until RNA extraction. Multiple sclerosis patients were enrolled in a US clinical protocol under which disease progression was evaluated by magnetic resonance imaging. Peripheral blood was subjected to Ficoll-Hypaque density gradient centrifugation to isolate PBMCs, which were then cryopreserved in liquid nitrogen. The chain was built from TRBV20-1 and TRBJ1-5, and perhaps TRBD1 as D gene, on 6 matching bases. The sequence derives from a woman aged 60 to 75 with multiple sclerosis. The sequencing sample was made of PBMCs. The CDR3 here reads CSAGQFGQPQHF. The bases read TGCAGTGCCGGACAGTTTGGACAGCCCCAGCATTTT.